This TCR beta chain appears in the sequencing data of a study of T cell responses to AZD1222 COVID-19 vaccine. Findings of the study overall: All repertoire sampling was performed exclusively after the peak T cell response. White British donors predominated, females outnumbered males, and clonal diversity was possibly underestimated. Spike-specific TCR breadth rose after two AZD1222 doses, and depth rose as well. Across the whole spike, CD4 TCRs peaked at regions 160-218 and 743-854.

Trimming took off 5 bases at V and 3 bases at J, with 14 bases between the two ends. The CDR3 is made up of 15 amino acids. From germline, CDR1 is LGHDT and CDR2 YNNKEL (reference sequence). As for this clone: Its antigen is not known.

Assay: immunoSEQ multiplex PCR; the TCRdb copy retains only in-frame clones and omits some. Of around 110,000 clones in the sample, 70% to 90% were seen once. Material: peripheral blood, obtained on day 0 of AZD1222 vaccination. V usage is TRBV3-1 (or the pseudogene TRBV3-2) and J usage is TRBJ1-3, with D uncertain. This TCR came from an adult in good health. CDR3 sequence (DNA): TGTGCCAGCAGCTCTACCGGAGGTTTTGGAAACACCATATATTTT. Protein product: CASSSTGGFGNTIYF.